Only a few counts were recorded for the clone carrying this T cell receptor (beta chain). Its antigen is unidentified. Cultured CD4+ T-cell DNA underwent Oncomine TCR Beta short-read sequencing. TCRdb independently ran MiXCR on the PCR reads; one entry per CDR3 protein. Of more than 9,000 distinct CDR3 sequences in the sample, more than 25% were seen once. The data are from a study of vaccination and CD4 T cells after COVID-19. In the study overall: Six males and four females, two Hispanic, made up the convalescents. Either a CEFX pool, an HIV-1 Nef pool, or no peptide was added to control cultures. Study results and limitations: The authors identified 304 of 307 vaccine-specific clones in convalescent patients as spike mono-reactive.

Indicated treatment: roughly 10-day PBMC culture with coronavirus spike peptide pools or control peptides (ViraFEST assay). Per well, some 2.2 million PBMCs were cultured in the presence of approximately 9.4 IU/ml IL-2 and 9 to 10 ug/ml peptide pools. Trimming removed 6 bases from V and 0 bases from J, with 12 bases in between. The CDR3 is made up of 14 amino acids. Germline-derived CDR1 and CDR2 are ENHRY and SYGVKD. This rearrangement joins TRBV10-3 to TRBJ2-7; D may be TRBD1 (5 bases). This clonotype originated in a human donor with COVID-19. The sample comprised cultured CD4+ T cells from blood. CDR3 loop: CAIRTDPSSYEQYF. DNA for the CDR3: TGTGCCATCAGGACAGATCCAAGCTCCTACGAGCAGTACTTC.